This T cell receptor (beta chain) is from a study of T cell repertoires in cytomegalovirus infection (dated by TCRdb to between 2018 and 2021). Background on the whole study: Alongside well-studied HLA-B-restricted epitopes, the peptide stimulations were aimed at recently identified HLA-C-restricted CMV epitopes, whose presentation resists viral immunomodulation. Donor HLA type was relevant to the analysis, as public TCR beta signatures indicated carriage of CMV infection together with the matching HLA type. Overall results and qualifications from the work: The ex vivo response was dominated by HLA-C-restricted CMV-specific TCR beta clonotypes, which also provided the single most frequent clonotype in two of eight donors. In both this cohort and an independent approximately 350-donor cohort, the cumulative frequency of public TCR beta family members distinguished carriers of CMV infection plus the relevant HLA type.

CDR1 and CDR2 were assigned from the germline V gene as MGHRA and YSYEKL. From the cysteine up to the phenylalanine, the CDR3 has a length of 15 residues. The read is trimmed to its CDR3 DNA, 45 bases read in frame from base 1. V lost 4 bases and J lost 0 bases; the stretch between them is 10 bases long. Sequencing was performed on an Illumina HiSeq 1500. The raw public reads went through TCRdb reprocessing: fastp at Q25, MiXCR clone calling, in-frame beta chains kept. Each record represents a unique CDR3 protein, reported with the most common genes and DNA among its rows. The sample table contains 750,000 to 950,000 distinct CDR3 sequences; only one count was recorded for roughly 29% of them. The top ten hold about an eighth of the sample. This specimen's treatment or condition label, per the study, means: in vitro stimulation with specific CMV peptide epitopes to enrich CMV-specific T cells. This clonotype was seen more than once but under ten times. No antigen is known for it. Base qualities are not recorded, but no much larger clone differs from it by a single base.

The input for sequencing was cultured CD8+ T cells from PBMCs, taken from culture after CMV antigen stimulation. This clonotype originated in a human donor in good health (CMV status not recorded). Some clones in this sample may be carry-over from other donors' samples. The receptor chain draws on TRBV4-1 and TRBJ1-3; D gene: possibly TRBD1, on 6 matching bases. The DNA reads TGCGCCAGCAGCCGACAGGAATACTCTGGAAACACCATATATTTT. Its protein is CASSRQEYSGNTIYF.